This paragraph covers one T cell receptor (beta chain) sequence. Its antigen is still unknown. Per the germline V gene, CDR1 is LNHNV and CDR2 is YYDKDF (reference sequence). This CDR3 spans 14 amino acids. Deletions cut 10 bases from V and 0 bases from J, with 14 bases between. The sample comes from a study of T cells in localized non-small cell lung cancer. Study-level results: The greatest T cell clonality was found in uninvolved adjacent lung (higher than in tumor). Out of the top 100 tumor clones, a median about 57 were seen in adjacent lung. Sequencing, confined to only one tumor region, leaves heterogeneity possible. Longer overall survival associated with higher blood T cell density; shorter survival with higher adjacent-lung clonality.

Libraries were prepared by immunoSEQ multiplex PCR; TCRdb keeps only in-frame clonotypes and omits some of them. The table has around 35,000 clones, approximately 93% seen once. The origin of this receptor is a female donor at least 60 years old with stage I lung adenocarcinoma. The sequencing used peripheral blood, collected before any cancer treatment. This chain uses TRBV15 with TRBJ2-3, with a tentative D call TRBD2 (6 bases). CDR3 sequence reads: CAIRLAQSTDTQYF. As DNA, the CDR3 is TGTGCCATCAGGCTAGCGCAGAGCACAGATACGCAGTATTTT.